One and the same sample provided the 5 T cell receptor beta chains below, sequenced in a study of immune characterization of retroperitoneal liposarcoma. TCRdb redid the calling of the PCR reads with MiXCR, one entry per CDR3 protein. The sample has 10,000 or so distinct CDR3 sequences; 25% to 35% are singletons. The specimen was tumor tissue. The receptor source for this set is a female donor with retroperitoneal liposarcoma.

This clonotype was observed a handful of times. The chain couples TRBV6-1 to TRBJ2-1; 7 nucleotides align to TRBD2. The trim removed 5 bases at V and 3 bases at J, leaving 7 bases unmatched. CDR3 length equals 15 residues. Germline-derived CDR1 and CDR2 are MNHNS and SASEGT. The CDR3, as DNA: TGTGCCAGCAGTCCTCGGACTAGTAACTACAATGAGCAGTTCTTC. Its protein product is CASSPRTSNYNEQFF.

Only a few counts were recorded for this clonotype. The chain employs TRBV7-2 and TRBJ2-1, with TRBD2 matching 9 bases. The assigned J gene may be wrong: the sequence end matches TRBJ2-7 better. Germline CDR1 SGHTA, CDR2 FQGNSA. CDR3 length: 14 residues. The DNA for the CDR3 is TGTGCCAGCAGCTTAGGGCCCACTAGCGGGTGGCAGTACTTC. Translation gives CASSLGPTSGWQYF.

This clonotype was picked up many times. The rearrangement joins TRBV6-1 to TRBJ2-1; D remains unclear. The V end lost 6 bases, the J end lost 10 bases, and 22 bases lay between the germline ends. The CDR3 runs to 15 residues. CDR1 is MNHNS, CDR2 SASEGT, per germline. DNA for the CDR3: TGTGCCAGCAGCCCGGACGGGCTTCGGTCCTACGAGCAGTTCTTC. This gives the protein CASSPDGLRSYEQFF.

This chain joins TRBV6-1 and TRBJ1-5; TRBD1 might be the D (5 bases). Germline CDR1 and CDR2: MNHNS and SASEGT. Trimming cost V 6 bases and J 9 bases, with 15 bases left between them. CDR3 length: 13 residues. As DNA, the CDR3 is TGTGCCAGCAGGGTCCAGGGCGGGGGGCCCCAGCATTTT. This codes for CASRVQGGGPQHF.

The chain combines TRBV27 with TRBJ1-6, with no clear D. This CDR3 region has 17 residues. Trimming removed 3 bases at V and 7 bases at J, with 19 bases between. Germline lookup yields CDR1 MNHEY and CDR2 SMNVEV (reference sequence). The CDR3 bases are TGTGCCAGCAGTTTCGGTCGTCCGGGCAGGTTAAATTCACCCCTCCACTTT. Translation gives CASSFGRPGRLNSPLHF.